This is a list of T cell receptor beta chains from one sample in a study of response to subunit inactivated influenza vaccine. TCRdb reprocessed the RT-PCR reads with MiXCR, giving one entry per CDR3 protein. The sample holds roughly 760,000 distinct CDR3 sequences, 21% seen once. The material was PBMCs from blood, obtained more than 4 days after vaccination. These receptors were obtained from a man in his fifties who received an inactivated influenza vaccine. CDR3s include the opening cysteine and the closing phenylalanine or tryptophan. D genes are given only for firm matches. The size field is filled for only some rows; it gives once, few, many or a size class.

j_gene	v_gene	abundance	d_gene	CDR3aa	CDR3nt
TRBJ1-5	TRBV12-3/TRBV12-4	few	NA	CASSPAAGNQPQHF	TGTGCCAGCAGCCCGGCTGCGGGTAATCAGCCCCAGCATTTT
TRBJ2-7	TRBV29-1	NA	NA	CSVGPGQPYEQYF	TGCAGCGTTGGGCCCGGACAGCCTTACGAGCAGTACTTC
TRBJ1-1	TRBV20-1	many	NA	CSAGIRGTEAFF	TGCAGTGCCGGAATCCGGGGAACTGAAGCTTTCTTT
TRBJ2-3	TRBV27	NA	NA	CASTSQADTQYF	TGTGCCAGCACATCTCAGGCGGATACGCAGTATTTT
TRBJ2-7	TRBV20-1	few	TRBD1	CSARDIGQGSYEQYF	TGCAGTGCTAGAGATATAGGACAGGGCTCCTACGAGCAGTACTTC
TRBJ1-1	TRBV12-3/TRBV12-4	NA	NA	CASSPLPWGNTEAFF	TGTGCCAGCAGTCCTCTACCCTGGGGGAACACTGAAGCTTTCTTT
TRBJ2-3	TRBV5-1	once	TRBD2	CASSWQLAGGPKTDTQYF	TGCGCCAGCAGCTGGCAACTAGCGGGGGGGCCTAAAACAGATACGCAGTATTTT
TRBJ2-2	TRBV7-2	NA	NA	CASSGFTSNTGELFF	TGTGCCAGCAGCGGATTTACCTCGAACACCGGGGAGCTGTTTTTT
TRBJ2-6	TRBV6-5	few	NA	CASSYSRNSGANVLTF	TGTGCCAGCAGTTACTCGCGCAACTCTGGGGCCAACGTCCTGACTTTC
TRBJ2-2	TRBV9	NA	NA	CASSVLITGELFF	TGTGCCAGCAGCGTACTTATAACCGGGGAGCTGTTTTTT